The present T cell receptor beta chain was sequenced within a study of T cells after yellow fever vaccination. Trimming removed 3 bases at V and 2 bases at J, with 14 bases between. The length of the CDR3 is 16 residues. Germline CDR1 is MNHEY and CDR2 is SVGEGT. This clonotype was found a few times. The antigen is unknown. The 5'RACE template-switching step produced TCR cDNA and added a universal primer site and UMIs. Each CDR3 protein is one row after TCRdb ran MiXCR on the 5' RACE reads. The table has more than 300,000 distinct CDR3 sequences, 6.8% seen once. Study-wide findings and caveats: Contaminants from the bulk population, in the form of abundant clonotypes, could be found in FACS-sorted repertoires.

This specimen consisted of PBMCs, obtained 45 days after the first yellow fever vaccination. This chain connects TRBV6-2 or TRBV6-3 to TRBJ1-5, with D unclear. The receptor comes from a man aged 18 to 29 who received the YFV17D yellow fever vaccine. CDR3 sequence: CASSYRRNEGNQPQHF. CDR3 nucleotides: TGTGCCAGCAGTTATAGGCGGAATGAGGGCAATCAGCCCCAGCATTTT.